The rows below give T cell receptor beta chains drawn from one sample of a study of blood T cell repertoires in COVID-19. Assay: immunoSEQ multiplex PCR; the TCRdb copy retains only in-frame clones and omits some. The sample has around 93,000 clones, around 90% seen once. Material for sequencing was peripheral blood. These receptors were taken from a man older than 75 with acute or convalescent COVID-19. The conserved cysteine and the conserved F or W are not part of the CDR3 here. Fields, in order: J gene, V gene, CDR3 protein.

TRBJ1-1	TRBV5-1	ASSLLIPGAPNTEAF
TRBJ2-1	TRBV29-1	SVGRGGNEQF
TRBJ2-7	TRBV6-6	ASSRGQAYEQY
TRBJ2-7	TRBV5-1	ASSMTGGWYEQY
TRBJ1-6	TRBV5-1	ASSAGGWNSPLH
TRBJ2-5	TRBV12-3/TRBV12-4	ASRVGAQETQY
TRBJ1-6	TRBV2	ASTTGDSYNSPLH
TRBJ2-5	TRBV7-9	ASSQLETQY
TRBJ2-3	TRBV4-2	ASSQAGRGDTDTQY
TRBJ1-1	TRBV11-1	ASSLQGIGTEAF
TRBJ2-5	TRBV29-1	SVSSGQETQY
TRBJ2-2	TRBV28	ASSLGGPRTGELF